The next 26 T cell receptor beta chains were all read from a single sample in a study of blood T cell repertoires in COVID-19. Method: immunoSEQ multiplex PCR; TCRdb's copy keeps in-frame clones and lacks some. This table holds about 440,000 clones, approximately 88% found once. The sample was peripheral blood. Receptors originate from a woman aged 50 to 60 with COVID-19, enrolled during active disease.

The CDR3 nucleotides read TGTGCCAGCAGTTTGGGTGACAGGGACAATCAGCCCCAGCATTTT. The encoded protein is CASSLGDRDNQPQHF. V gene TRBV28 combines with J gene TRBJ1-5; TRBD1 matches at 7 bases. This CDR3 region has 15 residues. The germline V gene has CDR1 MDHEN and CDR2 SYDVKM. J was trimmed by 3 bases and V by 3 bases; bases with no gene match: 5.

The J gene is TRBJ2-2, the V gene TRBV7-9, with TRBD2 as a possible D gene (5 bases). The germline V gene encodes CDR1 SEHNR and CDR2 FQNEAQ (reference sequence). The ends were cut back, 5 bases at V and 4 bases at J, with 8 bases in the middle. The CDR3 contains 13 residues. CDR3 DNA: TGTGCCAGCAGCGACCGGGGCACCGGGGAGCTGTTTTTT. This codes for CASSDRGTGELFF.

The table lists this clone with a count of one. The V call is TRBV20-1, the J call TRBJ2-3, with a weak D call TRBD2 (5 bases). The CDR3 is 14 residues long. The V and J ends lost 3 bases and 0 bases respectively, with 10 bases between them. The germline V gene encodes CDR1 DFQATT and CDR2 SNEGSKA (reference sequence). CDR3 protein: CSASLAASTDTQYF. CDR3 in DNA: TGCAGTGCTAGTCTAGCAGCTAGCACAGATACGCAGTATTTT.

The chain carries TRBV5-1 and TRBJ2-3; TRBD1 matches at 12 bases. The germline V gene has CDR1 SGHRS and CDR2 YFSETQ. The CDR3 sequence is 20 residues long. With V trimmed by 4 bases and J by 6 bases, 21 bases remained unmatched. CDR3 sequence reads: CASSPQPGTGGWGGEDTQYF. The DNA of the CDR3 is TGCGCCAGCAGCCCCCAGCCCGGGACAGGGGGCTGGGGCGGGGAGGATACGCAGTATTTT.

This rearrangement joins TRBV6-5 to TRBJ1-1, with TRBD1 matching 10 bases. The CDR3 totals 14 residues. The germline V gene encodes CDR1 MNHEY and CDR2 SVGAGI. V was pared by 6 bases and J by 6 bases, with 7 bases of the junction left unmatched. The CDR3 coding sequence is TGTGCCAGCAGAATGGAGGGACAGGGGTCTGAAGCTTTCTTT. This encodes CASRMEGQGSEAFF.

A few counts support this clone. CDR3: CASQSGEGDEKLFF. The CDR3 DNA follows: TGTGCCAGTCAGTCAGGGGAGGGCGATGAAAAACTGTTTTTT. The chain combines TRBV2 with TRBJ1-4, with D perhaps TRBD1 (6 bases). The CDR3 length is 14 residues. V was pared by 9 bases and J by 6 bases, with 17 bases between. Germline lookup yields CDR1 SNHLY and CDR2 FYNNEI. Full variable domain (rest looked up from reference TRBV2 and TRBJ1-4): EPEVTQTPSHQVTQMGQEVILRCVPISNHLYFYWYRQILGQKVEFLVSFYNNEISEKSEIFDDQFSVERPDGSNFTLKIRSTKLEDSAMYFCASQSGEGDEKLFFGSGTQLSVL.

Written as DNA, the CDR3 is TGTGCCAGCAGCCCGATGGCGTCAGGGGCGAATTTCTATGGCTACACCTTC. It translates to CASSPMASGANFYGYTF. The rearrangement joins TRBV7-9 to TRBJ1-2, with D perhaps matching TRBD1 (6 bases). V lost 5 bases, J lost 4 bases, and 23 bases lay in between. The CDR3 covers 17 residues. CDR1 and CDR2 from the germline V gene are SEHNR and FQNEAQ (reference sequence). The whole variable domain, remainder taken from reference TRBV7-9 and TRBJ1-2, is DTGVSQNPRHKITKRGQNVTFRCDPISEHNRLYWYRQTLGQGPEFLTYFQNEAQLEKSRLLSDRFSAERPKGSFSTLEIQRTEQGDSAMYLCASSPMASGANFYGYTFGSGTRLTVV.

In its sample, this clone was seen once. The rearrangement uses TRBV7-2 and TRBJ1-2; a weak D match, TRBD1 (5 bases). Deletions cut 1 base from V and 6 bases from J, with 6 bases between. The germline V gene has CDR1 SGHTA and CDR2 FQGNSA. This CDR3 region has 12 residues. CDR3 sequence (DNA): TGTGCCAGCAGCTTAGACAGGCATGGCTACACCTTC. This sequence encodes CASSLDRHGYTF.

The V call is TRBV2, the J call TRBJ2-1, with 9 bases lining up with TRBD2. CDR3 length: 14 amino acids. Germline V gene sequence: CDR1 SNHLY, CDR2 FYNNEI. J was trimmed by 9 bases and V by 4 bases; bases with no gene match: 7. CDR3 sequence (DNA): TGTGCCAGCAGTGCTTCAAGCGGGGGGCTTGAGCAGTTCTTC. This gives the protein CASSASSGGLEQFF.

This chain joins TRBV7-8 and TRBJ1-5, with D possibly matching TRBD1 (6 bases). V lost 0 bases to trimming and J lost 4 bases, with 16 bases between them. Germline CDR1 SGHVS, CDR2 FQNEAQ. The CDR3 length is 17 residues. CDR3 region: CASSLAIDRPSNQPQHF. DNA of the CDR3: TGTGCCAGCAGCTTAGCTATTGACAGGCCGTCAAATCAGCCCCAGCATTTT.

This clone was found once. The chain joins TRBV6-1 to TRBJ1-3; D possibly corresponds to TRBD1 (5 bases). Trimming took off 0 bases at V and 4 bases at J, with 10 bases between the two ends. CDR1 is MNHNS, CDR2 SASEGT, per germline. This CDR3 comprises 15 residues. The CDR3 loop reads CASSEAAEGGNTIYF. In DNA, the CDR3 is TGTGCCAGCAGTGAAGCCGCGGAGGGGGGAAACACCATATATTTT.

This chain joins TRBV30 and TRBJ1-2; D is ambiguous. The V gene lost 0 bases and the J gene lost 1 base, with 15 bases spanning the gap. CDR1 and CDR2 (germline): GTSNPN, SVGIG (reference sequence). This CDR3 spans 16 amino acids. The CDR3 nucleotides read TGTGCCTGGAGTGTACGGCGGGTGGGAGTTAACTATGGCTACACCTTC. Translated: CAWSVRRVGVNYGYTF.

The chain's CDR3 is CASSSTDSNQPQHF. The CDR3, as DNA: TGTGCCAGCAGTTCGACAGATAGCAATCAGCCCCAGCATTTT. The V call is TRBV27, the J call TRBJ1-5; D perhaps matches TRBD1 (5 bases). The CDR3 consists of 14 residues. V lost 4 bases, J lost 0 bases, and 7 bases lay in between. Germline V lookup: CDR1 MNHEY, CDR2 SMNVEV (reference sequence).

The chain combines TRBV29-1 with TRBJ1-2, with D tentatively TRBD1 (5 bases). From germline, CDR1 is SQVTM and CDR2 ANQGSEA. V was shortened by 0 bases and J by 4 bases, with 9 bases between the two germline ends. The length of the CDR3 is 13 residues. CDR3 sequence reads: CSVEEGPGYGYTF. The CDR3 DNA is TGCAGCGTTGAAGAGGGGCCGGGCTATGGCTACACCTTC. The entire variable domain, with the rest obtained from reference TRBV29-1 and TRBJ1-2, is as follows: SAVISQKPSRDICQRGTSLTIQCQVDSQVTMMFWYRQQPGQSLTLIATANQGSEATYESGFVIDKFPISRPNLTFSTLTVSNMSPEDSSIYLCSVEEGPGYGYTFGSGTRLTVV.

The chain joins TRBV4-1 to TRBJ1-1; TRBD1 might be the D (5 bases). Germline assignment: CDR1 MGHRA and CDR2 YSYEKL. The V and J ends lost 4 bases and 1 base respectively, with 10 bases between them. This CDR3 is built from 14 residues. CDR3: CASSRQRRNTEAFF. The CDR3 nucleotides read TGCGCCAGCAGCCGACAGCGCCGGAACACTGAAGCTTTCTTT.

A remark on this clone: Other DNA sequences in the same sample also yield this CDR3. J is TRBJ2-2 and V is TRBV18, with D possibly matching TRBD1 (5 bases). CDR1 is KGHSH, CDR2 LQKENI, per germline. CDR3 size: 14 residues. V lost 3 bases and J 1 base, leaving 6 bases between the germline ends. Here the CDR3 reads CASSPQGNTGELFF. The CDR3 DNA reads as TGTGCCAGCTCACCTCAGGGGAACACCGGGGAGCTGTTTTTT.

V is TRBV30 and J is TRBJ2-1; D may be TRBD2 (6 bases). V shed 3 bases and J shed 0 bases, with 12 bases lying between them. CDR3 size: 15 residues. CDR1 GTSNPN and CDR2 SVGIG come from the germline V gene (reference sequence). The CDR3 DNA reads TGTGCCTGGAGCAATCTAGCGCTCTCCTACAATGAGCAGTTCTTC. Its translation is CAWSNLALSYNEQFF.

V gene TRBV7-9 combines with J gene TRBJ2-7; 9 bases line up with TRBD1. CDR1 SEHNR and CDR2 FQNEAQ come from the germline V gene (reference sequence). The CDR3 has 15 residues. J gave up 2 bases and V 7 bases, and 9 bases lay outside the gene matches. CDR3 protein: CASTLLGDRAYEQYF. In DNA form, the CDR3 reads TGTGCCAGCACCCTTTTGGGGGACAGGGCCTACGAGCAGTACTTC. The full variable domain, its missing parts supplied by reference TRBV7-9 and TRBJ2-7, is DTGVSQNPRHKITKRGQNVTFRCDPISEHNRLYWYRQTLGQGPEFLTYFQNEAQLEKSRLLSDRFSAERPKGSFSTLEIQRTEQGDSAMYLCASTLLGDRAYEQYFGPGTRLTVT.

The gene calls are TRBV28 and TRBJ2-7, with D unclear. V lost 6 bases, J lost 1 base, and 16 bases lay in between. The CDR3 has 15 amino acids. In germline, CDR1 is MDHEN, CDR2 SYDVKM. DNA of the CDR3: TGTGCCAGCAGAACGACACTTGCCGTTTCCTACGAGCAGTACTTC. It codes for CASRTTLAVSYEQYF.

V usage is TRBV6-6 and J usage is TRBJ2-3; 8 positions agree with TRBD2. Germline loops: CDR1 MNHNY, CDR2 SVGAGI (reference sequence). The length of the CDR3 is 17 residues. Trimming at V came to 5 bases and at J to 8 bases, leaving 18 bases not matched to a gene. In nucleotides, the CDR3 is TGTGCCAGCAGTCGGACAACTCTCGGGGGGGAGGGAGGTACGCAGTATTTT. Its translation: CASSRTTLGGEGGTQYF.

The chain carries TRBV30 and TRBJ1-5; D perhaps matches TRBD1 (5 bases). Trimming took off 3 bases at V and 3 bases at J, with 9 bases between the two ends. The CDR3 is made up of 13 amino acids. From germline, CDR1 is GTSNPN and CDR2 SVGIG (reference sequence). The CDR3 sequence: CAWSTGPNQPQHF. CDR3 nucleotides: TGTGCCTGGAGCACAGGTCCCAATCAGCCCCAGCATTTT.

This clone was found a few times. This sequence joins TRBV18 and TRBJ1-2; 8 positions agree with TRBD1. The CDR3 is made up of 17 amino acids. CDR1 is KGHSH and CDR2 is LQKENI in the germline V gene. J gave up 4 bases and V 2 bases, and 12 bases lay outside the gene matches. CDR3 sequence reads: CASSPAQVAGGAYGYTF. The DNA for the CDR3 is TGTGCCAGCTCACCAGCCCAAGTGGCAGGGGGCGCCTATGGCTACACCTTC.

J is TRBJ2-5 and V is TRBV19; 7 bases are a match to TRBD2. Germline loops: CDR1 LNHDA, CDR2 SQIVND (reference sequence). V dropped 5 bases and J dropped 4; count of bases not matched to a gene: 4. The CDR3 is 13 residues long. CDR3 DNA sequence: TGTGCCAGTAGTGAGCGGGGCCGAGAGACCCAGTACTTC. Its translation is CASSERGRETQYF. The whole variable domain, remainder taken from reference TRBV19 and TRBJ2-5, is DGGITQSPKYLFRKEGQNVTLSCEQNLNHDAMYWYRQDPGQGLRLIYYSQIVNDFQKGDIAEGYSVSREKKESFPLTVTSAQKNPTAFYLCASSERGRETQYFGPGTRLLVL.

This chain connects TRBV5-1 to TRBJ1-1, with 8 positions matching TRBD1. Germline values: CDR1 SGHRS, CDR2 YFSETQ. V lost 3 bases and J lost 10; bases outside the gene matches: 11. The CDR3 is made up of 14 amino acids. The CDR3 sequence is CASSSGQALRGAFF. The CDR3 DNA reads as TGCGCCAGCAGCTCGGGACAGGCGTTGAGGGGAGCTTTCTTT.

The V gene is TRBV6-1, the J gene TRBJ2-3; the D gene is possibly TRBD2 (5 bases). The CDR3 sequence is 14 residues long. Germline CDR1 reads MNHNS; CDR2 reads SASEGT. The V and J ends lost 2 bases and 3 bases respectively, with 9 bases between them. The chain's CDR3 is CASSELAGTDTQYF. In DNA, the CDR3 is TGTGCCAGCAGTGAATTGGCGGGTACAGATACGCAGTATTTT.

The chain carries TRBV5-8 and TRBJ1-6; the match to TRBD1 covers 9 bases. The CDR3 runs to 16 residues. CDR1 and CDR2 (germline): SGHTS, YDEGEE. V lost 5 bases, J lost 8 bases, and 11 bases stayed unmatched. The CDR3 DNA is TGTGCCAGCAGTTTAGACCGCGGGACAGGGTATTCACCCCTCCACTTT. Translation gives CASSLDRGTGYSPLHF.